A single T cell receptor beta chain is shown here with its context. No antigen is known for it. Produced via immunoSEQ multiplex PCR; TCRdb's table is partial and in-frame only. Of roughly 61,000 clones detected, roughly 76% appear once; the ten largest clones hold about 2.4%. The entry originates in a study of vaccination effects on CD4 cells after COVID-19. General study results and limits: In vaccinees who were healthy, merely 1 out of 255 vaccine-induced clones cross-reacted with common cold coronaviruses. Early post-infection timepoints were missing from the study, which also had few convalescent patients.

Before sequencing, viral peptide pools were used by the ViraFEST assay to expand antigen-specific CD4+ T cells. When around 10 days of culture had elapsed, CD4+ T cells were isolated. In the vaccine recipients, nucleocapsid antibodies were negative and there was no prior SARS-CoV-2 infection. CDR3 length equals 13 residues. V lost 2 bases and J lost 5, with 9 bases in between. CDR1 is KGHSH and CDR2 is LQKENI in the germline V gene. The sample in question was CD4+ T cells from PBMCs cultured with HCoV-229E spike peptides, obtained before COVID-19 vaccination. The clonotype comes from a human donor who received a COVID-19 vaccine. The chain joins TRBV18 to TRBJ2-5; D is unclear. The CDR3 sequence: CASSPWPEETQYF. The CDR3 DNA reads TGTGCCAGCTCACCATGGCCAGAGGAGACCCAGTACTTC.